Presented here are 5 T cell receptor beta chains from one specimen sequenced in a study of CD8 T cells in Susac syndrome. Random hexamers were used to reverse transcribe about 0.5 to 1 ug of RNA. TCRdb passed the immunoSEQ multiplex PCR reads through MiXCR, listing each CDR3 protein once. In the table there are about 150,000 distinct CDR3 sequences, 90% to 95% of which are singletons. Sequencing was performed on CD8+ T cells from PBMCs. Receptor source: a human donor with multiple sclerosis.

The CDR3 is CASTDRSTEAFF. In DNA form, the CDR3 reads TGTGCCTCCACGGACAGGTCCACTGAAGCTTTCTTT. The chain employs TRBV30 and TRBJ1-1, with 7 bases matching TRBD1. CDR1 and CDR2 from the germline V gene are GTSNPN and SVGIG (reference sequence). V trimming: 7 bases; J trimming: 4 bases; junction bases outside the gene matches: 6. The CDR3 has 12 residues.

CDR3 in amino acids: CSVEELRSYGYTF. CDR3 DNA: TGCAGCGTTGAAGAGCTGCGGAGCTATGGCTACACCTTC. The V gene is TRBV29-1, the J gene TRBJ1-2; D not resolved. Trimming shortened V by 0 bases and J by 4 bases, and 9 bases separated the two germline ends. The CDR3 totals 13 residues. Germline V CDR1 and CDR2: SQVTM, ANQGSEA.

This chain joins TRBV7-2 and TRBJ2-7; D might be TRBD2 (6 bases). The CDR3 totals 15 residues. The germline V and J ends were trimmed by 5 bases and 3 bases, with 17 bases remaining between them. In germline, CDR1 is SGHTA, CDR2 FQGNSA. CDR3 in DNA: TGTGCCAGCAGCCCTCGGCGGACTACTCGCTACGAGCAGTACTTC. It encodes CASSPRRTTRYEQYF.

This chain joins TRBV7-9 and TRBJ1-2, with D possibly TRBD1 on 5 matching bases. V was shortened by 4 bases and J by 2 bases, with 14 bases between the two germline ends. Germline-derived CDR1 and CDR2 are SEHNR and FQNEAQ (reference sequence). This CDR3 has 15 residues. CDR3 DNA: TGTGCCAGCAGCTCACTCAGGGAAGGCAACTATGGCTACACCTTC. Translating gives CASSSLREGNYGYTF. Full variable domain (missing parts from reference TRBV7-9 and TRBJ1-2): DTGVSQNPRHKITKRGQNVTFRCDPISEHNRLYWYRQTLGQGPEFLTYFQNEAQLEKSRLLSDRFSAERPKGSFSTLEIQRTEQGDSAMYLCASSSLREGNYGYTFGSGTRLTVV.

CDR3 nucleotides: TGCGCCAGCAGCCCGGACACCCTGGTCCCCGGGGAGCTGTTTTTT. It specifies CASSPDTLVPGELFF. J is TRBJ2-2 and V is TRBV5-1, with D possibly being TRBD1 (5 bases). CDR3 size: 15 residues. Germline V gene data show CDR1 as SGHRS and CDR2 as YFSETQ. Trimming removed 4 bases at V and 6 bases at J, with 16 bases between.